Below are 9 T cell receptor beta chains sequenced from a single sample in a study of T cells in Graves' hyperthyroidism and ophthalmopathy. The CDR3 regions of TCR beta were amplified from RNA transcripts. RT-PCR in the first round (using the HTBI primer set) targeted the TCR CDR3. Each CDR3 protein is one row after TCRdb ran MiXCR on the multiplex PCR reads. The table lists hundreds of thousands of distinct CDR3 sequences, around 16% of them singletons. Sequenced sample: blood. All receptors come from a woman aged 25 to 39 with Graves' hyperthyroidism.

This clonotype was found many times. The chain combines TRBV12-3 or TRBV12-4 with TRBJ2-7, with a tentative D call TRBD2 (6 bases). CDR3 size: 15 residues. The V end was cut by 5 bases, the J end by 3 bases, with 17 bases between. In DNA, the CDR3 is TGTGCCAGCAGTCCCCCGGTGGAGGGGTACTACGAGCAGTACTTC. As protein: CASSPPVEGYYEQYF.

This clonotype appeared many times. The chain links TRBV20-1 to TRBJ2-3; D call uncertain. The CDR3 runs 14 residues. V gave up 7 bases and J gave up 0 bases, with 14 bases separating them. CDR1 DFQATT and CDR2 SNEGSKA come from the germline V gene (reference sequence). The CDR3 DNA is TGCAGTGTTGCCCGCCTATCTAGCACAGATACGCAGTATTTT. Amino acids: CSVARLSSTDTQYF.

The rearrangement joins TRBV11-3 to TRBJ2-5; 13 nucleotides agree with TRBD2. Germline-derived CDR1 and CDR2 are SGHNT and YENEEA. The CDR3 is made up of 16 amino acids. Trimming cost V 5 bases and J 5 bases; bases outside gene matches: 8. This chain's CDR3 is CASSARLAGGQETQYF. The DNA of the CDR3 is TGTGCCAGCAGCGCCCGACTAGCGGGAGGTCAGGAGACCCAGTACTTC.

This clonotype was observed a few times. This chain links TRBV29-1 with TRBJ2-3; perhaps TRBD1 as D (5 bases). V was clipped by 2 bases and J by 2 bases, with 14 bases between them. Germline V gives CDR1 SQVTM, CDR2 ANQGSEA. The length of the CDR3 is 15 residues. The CDR3 coding sequence is TGCAGCGTTGAAATAGACAGTGTGGACACAGATACGCAGTATTTT. Translating gives CSVEIDSVDTDTQYF.

This clonotype has more than one count but fewer than ten. This sequence joins TRBV7-2 and TRBJ2-5, with D maybe TRBD2 (6 bases). Trimming removed 4 bases from V and 5 bases from J, with 14 bases in between. The CDR3 totals 14 residues. Germline V gene lookup returns CDR1 SGHTA and CDR2 FQGNSA. The CDR3 nucleotides read TGTGCCAGCAGCTCGCTCGGGAGTTCGGAGACCCAGTACTTC. This encodes CASSSLGSSETQYF. The variable domain in full, completed from reference TRBV7-2 and TRBJ2-5, reads GAGVSQSPSNKVTEKGKDVELRCDPISGHTALYWYRQSLGQGLEFLIYFQGNSAPDKSGLPSDRFSAERTGGSVSTLTIQRTQQEDSAVYLCASSSLGSSETQYFGPGTRLLVL.

This clonotype was recorded at least ten times. The chain recombines TRBV12-3 or TRBV12-4 with TRBJ2-1, with TRBD2 matching over 11 bases. Trimming cost V 2 bases and J 8 bases; bases outside gene matches: 5. The CDR3 extends over 15 amino acids. The CDR3 DNA is TGTGCCAGCAGTTTAAGTAGCGGGAGGGCCGATGAGCAGTTCTTC. This translates into CASSLSSGRADEQFF.

In its sample, this clonotype was seen many times. The chain couples TRBV5-1 to TRBJ1-1, with 7 bases aligning to TRBD1. CDR1 is SGHRS and CDR2 is YFSETQ in the germline V gene. Trimming cost V 2 bases and J 1 base; bases outside gene matches: 8. This CDR3 contains 16 residues. The CDR3 loop is CASSFIPGGQNTEAFF. CDR3 DNA: TGCGCCAGCAGCTTCATCCCAGGGGGACAGAACACTGAAGCTTTCTTT.

This clonotype was found many times. The chain couples TRBV7-2 to TRBJ2-7; the D gene is possibly TRBD2 (6 bases). The length of the CDR3 is 13 residues. Trimming took 6 bases from V and 2 from J, leaving 11 bases between them. Per germline, CDR1 SGHTA and CDR2 FQGNSA. Here the CDR3 reads CASSAGRTYEQYF. CDR3 in DNA: TGTGCCAGCAGTGCGGGGAGAACCTACGAGCAGTACTTC.

This clonotype appeared many times. CDR3 in amino acids: CASSLIGNYGYTF. The DNA for the CDR3 is TGTGCCAGCAGTTTGATCGGGAACTATGGCTACACCTTC. This rearrangement joins TRBV12-3 or TRBV12-4 to TRBJ1-2, with unresolved D. CDR3 size: 13 residues. Between the trimmed V and J ends, which lost 3 bases and 2 bases, there was a span of 7 bases.